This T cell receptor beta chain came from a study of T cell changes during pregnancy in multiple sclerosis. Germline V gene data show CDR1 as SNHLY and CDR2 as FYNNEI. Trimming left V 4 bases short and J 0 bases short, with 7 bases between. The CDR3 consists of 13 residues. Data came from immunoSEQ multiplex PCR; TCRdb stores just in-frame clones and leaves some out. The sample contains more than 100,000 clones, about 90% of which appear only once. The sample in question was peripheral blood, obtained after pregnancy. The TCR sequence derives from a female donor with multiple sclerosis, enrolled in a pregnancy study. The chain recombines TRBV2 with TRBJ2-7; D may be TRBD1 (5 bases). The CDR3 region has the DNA TGTGCCAGCAGTGGGGGCGGCTCCTACGAGCAGTACTTC. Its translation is CASSGGGSYEQYF.